This T cell receptor (beta chain) was profiled in a study of T-cell memory formation after mild COVID-19. The V and J ends lost 9 bases and 3 bases, in that order; junction bases with no gene match: 2. This CDR3 has 13 amino acids. CDR1 and CDR2 from the germline V gene are KGHDR and SFDVKD. From the 5' RACE reads, TCRdb called clonotypes with MiXCR, one entry per CDR3 protein. The table shows about 49,000 distinct CDR3 sequences, with around 7.3% occurring only once. This clonotype was observed at least ten times. The clonotype was recovered from a young man who had mild COVID-19 (a few samples of this study predate the infection). Cell type and time point are not known. The chain has TRBV24-1 and TRBJ2-3, with 10 bases matching TRBD1. Source material: PBMCs or a T cell subset sorted from them (not recorded which). The CDR3 DNA follows: TGTGCCACCCGGGGACAGGGGACAGATACGCAGTATTTT. Translating gives CATRGQGTDTQYF.